This TCR beta chain stems from a study of T cell changes during pregnancy in multiple sclerosis. Germline V gene data show CDR1 as SEHNR and CDR2 as FQNEAQ (reference sequence). This CDR3 comprises 14 residues. Losses at the gene ends were 3 bases for V and 5 bases for J; bases not matched to a gene: 5. Clones were sequenced by immunoSEQ multiplex PCR, and TCRdb holds only the in-frame ones, with some missing. The sample shows 41,000 or so clones, roughly 90% of them seen only once. This clone was found once. The sequence came from a female donor with multiple sclerosis, enrolled in a pregnancy study. The sequencing here drew on CD8+ T cells from peripheral blood mononuclear cells, taken in the third trimester of pregnancy. This chain uses TRBV7-9 with TRBJ2-7; 9 nucleotides align to TRBD1. CDR3 bases: TGTGCCAGCAGCTTGGGACGGGACAGGGACGAGCAGTACTTC. It is translated as CASSLGRDRDEQYF.